The rows below give T cell receptor beta chains drawn from one sample of a study of OX40 agonist ivuxolimab in advanced cancers. Clones were read by immunoSEQ multiplex PCR, and TCRdb kept only the in-frame ones, dropping some. This table has fewer than 8,000 clones, about 90% appearing once. Sample: CD4+ or CD8+ T cells sorted from blood, taken in a trial of the OX40 agonist ivuxolimab. Every receptor here comes from an adult with an advanced solid tumor such as melanoma, head and neck, liver or kidney cancer. Each CDR3 is given with its conserved first and last residue. The D gene is left open where the match is weak. Only some rows state a clone size, as once, few, many or a class for expanded clones.

D: TRBD2
V: TRBV29-1
J: TRBJ2-7
size: NA
DNA: TGCAGCGGGAAGCGGGGCACCCTCCCCTACGAGCAGTACTTC
CDR3: CSGKRGTLPYEQYF

D: NA
V: TRBV16
J: TRBJ2-2
size: NA
DNA: TGTGCCAGCAGCCCTCAAGGCTGGGAGCTGTTTTTT
CDR3: CASSPQGWELFF

D: NA
V: TRBV6-6
J: TRBJ1-4
size: NA
DNA: TGTGCCAGCAGCCCCTTTAAGGGGGGGGATGAAAAACTGTTTTTT
CDR3: CASSPFKGGDEKLFF

D: NA
V: TRBV19
J: TRBJ1-3
size: NA
DNA: TGTGCCTTCCCACCACCGGGACACAACTCTGGAAACACCATATATTTT
CDR3: CAFPPPGHNSGNTIYF

D: NA
V: TRBV6-5
J: TRBJ2-1
size: NA
DNA: TGTGCCAGCAGTTACAAGGGGGAGCCTTACAATGAGCAGTTCTTC
CDR3: CASSYKGEPYNEQFF

D: TRBD2
V: TRBV27
J: TRBJ2-7
size: NA
DNA: TGTGCCAGCAGTTTATTCTCGGGAGGGCCGAGGCACGAGCAGTACTTC
CDR3: CASSLFSGGPRHEQYF

D: NA
V: TRBV7-3
J: TRBJ1-1
size: NA
DNA: TGTGCCAGCAGCTTAGGGGGGATAACTGAAGCTTTCTTT
CDR3: CASSLGGITEAFF

D: NA
V: TRBV11-2
J: TRBJ1-1
size: NA
DNA: TGTGCCAGCAGCTTAGTCCGGGACAACACTGAAGCTTTCTTT
CDR3: CASSLVRDNTEAFF

D: NA
V: TRBV6-7
J: TRBJ2-7
size: NA
DNA: TGTGCCAGCAGTTCCTTCGAGGACCCCACGGGATACGAGCAGTACTTC
CDR3: CASSSFEDPTGYEQYF

D: TRBD2
V: TRBV9
J: TRBJ2-7
size: NA
DNA: TGTGCCAGCAGCGCCAGGGGGACTAGCGGGAGCGAGCAGTACTTC
CDR3: CASSARGTSGSEQYF

D: NA
V: TRBV21-1
J: TRBJ1-4
size: NA
DNA: TGTGCCAGCGGGAGTGAGCTAACTAATGAAAAACTGTTTTTT
CDR3: CASGSELTNEKLFF

D: NA
V: TRBV7-9
J: TRBJ1-5
size: few
DNA: TGTGCCAGCAGCTTCGGCAATCAGCCCCAGCATTTT
CDR3: CASSFGNQPQHF

D: TRBD1
V: TRBV6-4
J: TRBJ2-1
size: NA
DNA: TGTGCCAGCAGTATACAGGGGGTCGGGGGTTGCAATGAGCAGTTCTTC
CDR3: CASSIQGVGGCNEQFF

D: NA
V: TRBV27
J: TRBJ2-1
size: NA
DNA: TGTGCCAGCAGCTGGGACAAAGAGCAGTTCTTC
CDR3: CASSWDKEQFF

D: NA
V: TRBV5-5
J: TRBJ1-1
size: NA
DNA: TGTGCCAGCAGTTCTGGGCCGCTTCTGGGGAACACTGAAGCTTTCTTT
CDR3: CASSSGPLLGNTEAFF

D: NA
V: TRBV6-4
J: TRBJ2-1
size: NA
DNA: TGTGCCAGCAGTGACTCGGCCCCGGGCTCCCTCGCCATCAATGAGCAGTTCTTC
CDR3: CASSDSAPGSLAINEQFF

D: TRBD1
V: TRBV7-3
J: TRBJ1-1
size: NA
DNA: TGTGCCAGCAGCTTAGGACAGGGGGCCACTGAAGCTTTCTTT
CDR3: CASSLGQGATEAFF

D: NA
V: TRBV29-1
J: TRBJ2-1
size: medium-sized
DNA: TGCAGCGTAGACACAGGGTTAAATGAGCAGTTCTTC
CDR3: CSVDTGLNEQFF

D: NA
V: TRBV7-9
J: TRBJ2-7
size: NA
DNA: TGTGCCAGCAGCACAGGGAGCTCCTACGAGCAGTACTTC
CDR3: CASSTGSSYEQYF

D: NA
V: TRBV27
J: TRBJ2-1
size: NA
DNA: TGTGCCAGCAGTTTCGGCGTCGTAATACTAGGTGCCTACAATGAGCAGTTCTTC
CDR3: CASSFGVVILGAYNEQFF

D: TRBD2
V: TRBV6-4
J: TRBJ2-1
size: NA
DNA: TGTGCCAGCAGTGACGAGGCGGGAGGGTATGGTGAGCAGTTCTTC
CDR3: CASSDEAGGYGEQFF

D: NA
V: TRBV6-1
J: TRBJ1-1
size: NA
DNA: TGTGCCAGCAGGTGGACGGGTCCAGAAGCTTTCTTT
CDR3: CASRWTGPEAFF

D: NA
V: TRBV7-6
J: TRBJ2-5
size: NA
DNA: TGTGCCAGCAGCCCCGGGACTGGAACTGCGGAGACCCAGTACTTC
CDR3: CASSPGTGTAETQYF

D: TRBD2
V: TRBV4-2
J: TRBJ2-1
size: NA
DNA: TGTGCCAGCAGCCTTAACTCCGGGACTAGCGGATACAATGAGCAGTTCTTC
CDR3: CASSLNSGTSGYNEQFF

D: TRBD1
V: TRBV6-1
J: TRBJ2-1
size: NA
DNA: TGTGCCAGCAGTGAATTCGAGACAGGGTGGGATGAGCAGTTCTTC
CDR3: CASSEFETGWDEQFF

D: NA
V: TRBV6-4
J: TRBJ1-1
size: NA
DNA: TGTGCCAGCAGCGAAATACCGAACACTGAAGCTTTCTTT
CDR3: CASSEIPNTEAFF

D: NA
V: TRBV6-6
J: TRBJ2-7
size: NA
DNA: TGTGCCAGCAGTTCGACCGGGACTTTGGACGAGCAGTACTTC
CDR3: CASSSTGTLDEQYF

D: NA
V: TRBV30
J: TRBJ1-5
size: medium-sized
DNA: TGTGCCTGGAGTGTCCCCGGAAATCAGCCCCAGCATTTT
CDR3: CAWSVPGNQPQHF

D: NA
V: TRBV7-9
J: TRBJ1-1
size: NA
DNA: TGTGCCAGCAGCGCCGGCCGGGACGGAAACACTGAAGCTTTCTTT
CDR3: CASSAGRDGNTEAFF

D: NA
V: TRBV27
J: TRBJ1-2
size: medium-sized
DNA: TGTGCCAGCAGTTTATCCCCCGCGCGAGGATACACCTTC
CDR3: CASSLSPARGYTF

D: TRBD1
V: TRBV30
J: TRBJ2-1
size: NA
DNA: TGTGCCTGGAGTGAGACAGGGCCTTACGAGCGGTTCTTC
CDR3: CAWSETGPYERFF

D: TRBD1
V: TRBV2
J: TRBJ1-5
size: NA
DNA: TGTGCCAGCAGTGTTAGAAGGGAGGGACAGGGGGCGTTTCAGCCCCAGCATTTT
CDR3: CASSVRREGQGAFQPQHF

D: TRBD2
V: TRBV30
J: TRBJ2-7
size: NA
DNA: TGTGCCTGGAGTACGGGGGGGGGCTACGAGCAGTACTTC
CDR3: CAWSTGGGYEQYF

D: TRBD1
V: TRBV10-3
J: TRBJ2-2
size: NA
DNA: TGTGCCTCACTCCCAGGGGGACAGGGTGGGACCGGGGAGCTGTTTTTT
CDR3: CASLPGGQGGTGELFF

D: NA
V: TRBV11-2
J: TRBJ2-7
size: NA
DNA: TGTGCCAGCAGCATCCGGCGAGGGGGAGGCCTCTCCTACGAGCAGTACTTC
CDR3: CASSIRRGGGLSYEQYF

D: TRBD2
V: TRBV2
J: TRBJ2-7
size: NA
DNA: TGTGCCAGCAGTGAGCCGCGGGGCGGGGGGAGCTCCTACGAGCAGTACTTC
CDR3: CASSEPRGGGSSYEQYF

D: TRBD1
V: TRBV27
J: TRBJ2-3
size: NA
DNA: TGTGCCAGCAGTTCCCACAGGACAGGGGCACACCTCTCGATACCGTATTTT
CDR3: CASSSHRTGAHLSIPYF

D: TRBD1
V: TRBV9
J: TRBJ1-1
size: NA
DNA: TGTGCCAGCAGCGTAGGTGCAGGGGGCATGGACGCTGAAGCTTTCTTT
CDR3: CASSVGAGGMDAEAFF

D: TRBD1
V: TRBV14
J: TRBJ2-2
size: NA
DNA: TGTGCCAGCAGCCAAAGGGACAGGGGGCTAGTACCCGGGGAGCTGTTTTTT
CDR3: CASSQRDRGLVPGELFF

D: TRBD1
V: TRBV13
J: TRBJ2-7
size: NA
DNA: TGTGCCAGCAGCCGCCCGGGACAGGGGTCCTACGAGCAGTACTTC
CDR3: CASSRPGQGSYEQYF

D: TRBD2
V: TRBV28
J: TRBJ2-1
size: medium-sized
DNA: TGTGCCAGCATTCTGACTAGCGGGTACAATGAGCAGTTCTTC
CDR3: CASILTSGYNEQFF

D: NA
V: TRBV2
J: TRBJ2-2
size: NA
DNA: TGTGCCAGTAGGGAGTGGGTGAACACCGGGGAGCTGTTTTTT
CDR3: CASREWVNTGELFF